This passage covers 11 T cell receptor beta chains from one sample sequenced in a study of T-cell reconstitution after alpha-beta-depleted transplantation in children. This sample's TCRbeta library carried unique molecular identifier barcodes. Using its own MiXCR run on the PCR reads, TCRdb lists one record per CDR3 protein. The sample gives about 590,000 distinct CDR3 sequences, 13% of which show up once; over 2% is in the top ten. This sample comprised PBMCs, mostly from graft donor cells, obtained 360 days after TCRalphabeta/CD19-depleted stem cell transplant. All receptors come from a male patient younger than 18 who had a stem cell transplant for acute myeloid leukemia, so the T cells may come from the graft donor.

This chain connects TRBV25-1 to TRBJ2-2, with a tentative D call TRBD2 (5 bases). The CDR3 loop spans 17 amino acids. Germline CDR1 MGHDK, CDR2 SYGVNS. V shed 1 base and J shed 1 base, with 13 bases lying between them. This CDR3 is CASSELVAWENTGELFF. As DNA, the CDR3 is TGTGCCAGCAGTGAATTGGTAGCGTGGGAGAACACCGGGGAGCTGTTTTTT. The full variable domain, rest sourced from reference TRBV25-1 and TRBJ2-2, is EADIYQTPRYLVIGTGKKITLECSQTMGHDKMYWYQQDPGMELHLIHYSYGVNSTEKGDLSSESTVSRIRTEHFPLTLESARPSHTSQYLCASSELVAWENTGELFFGEGSRLTVL.

The CDR3, as DNA: TGTGCTAGTGGTTTGGGCATTAAGACAGATACGCAGTATTTT. It encodes CASGLGIKTDTQYF. The gene calls are TRBV12-5 and TRBJ2-3, with D hard to call. This CDR3 region has 14 residues. Trimming pared 1 base from V and 3 bases from J, leaving 8 bases between. Germline lookup yields CDR1 LGHNT and CDR2 FRNRAP.

This clonotype came up a few times. The V call is TRBV7-2, the J call TRBJ2-2, with 9 nucleotides matching TRBD2. Germline CDR1 SGHTA, CDR2 FQGNSA. Trimming took 5 bases from V and 4 from J; bases not matched to a gene: 14. This CDR3 has 18 residues. This CDR3 reads CASSPRGSGSWATGELFF. DNA of the CDR3: TGTGCCAGCAGCCCCCGCGGTAGCGGGAGTTGGGCCACCGGGGAGCTGTTTTTT.

On this clonotype itself: Germline and junction disagree at one end, which may indicate a read error. This chain links TRBV19 with TRBJ1-1; 7 nucleotides line up with TRBD1. Germline CDR1 LNHDA, CDR2 SQIVND (reference sequence). The CDR3 totals 15 residues. Here the CDR3 reads CASGIPGQWNTEAFF. The CDR3 DNA follows: TGTGCCAGTGGTATCCCGGGACAGTGGAACACTGAAGCTTTCTTT.

There are many counts of this clonotype. The chain joins TRBV21-1 to TRBJ2-5; the DNA was not compared with TRBD1, the D call given in the table. TRBV21-1 is annotated as a pseudogene. CDR3 length equals 14 residues. The CDR3 DNA is TGTGCCAGCACAAGCCATCCGGGTGAGGAGACCCAGTACTTC. Encoded protein: CASTSHPGEETQYF.

The J gene is TRBJ2-7, the V gene TRBV18, with D uncertain. With 4 bases removed from V and 0 bases from J, the gap between germline ends came to 10 bases. There are 14 residues in the CDR3. CDR1 is KGHSH and CDR2 is LQKENI in the germline V gene. CDR3 amino acids: CASSLATDSYEQYF. Here the CDR3 DNA reads TGTGCCAGCTCACTTGCGACGGACTCCTACGAGCAGTACTTC. The full variable domain, its missing parts supplied by reference TRBV18 and TRBJ2-7, is NAGVMQNPRHLVRRRGQEARLRCSPMKGHSHVYWYRQLPEEGLKFMVYLQKENIIDESGMPKERFSAEFPKEGPSILRIQQVVRGDSAAYFCASSLATDSYEQYFGPGTRLTVT.

The chain has TRBV20-1 and TRBJ2-5; the D gene is possibly TRBD1 (6 bases). Germline CDR1 reads DFQATT; CDR2 reads SNEGSKA (reference sequence). Trimming left V 5 bases short and J 5 bases short, with 18 bases between. The CDR3 contains 14 residues. This CDR3 reads CSAAGTLVRETQYF. In DNA form, the CDR3 reads TGCAGTGCTGCCGGGACATTGGTGCGGGAGACCCAGTACTTC.

This clonotype was detected only a few times. The J gene is TRBJ2-5, the V gene TRBV10-3; D remains unclear. Trimming removed 6 bases at V and 5 bases at J, with 13 bases between. The germline gives CDR1 ENHRY, CDR2 SYGVKD. This CDR3 has 13 amino acids. The CDR3 coding sequence is TGTGCCATCAGCTCGCGACCCTGGGAGACCCAGTACTTC. Protein product: CAISSRPWETQYF.

The chain has TRBV6-5 and TRBJ2-1; TRBD2 matches at 12 bases. This CDR3 is built from 17 residues. Trimming cost V 0 bases and J 10 bases; bases outside gene matches: 10. From germline, CDR1 is MNHEY and CDR2 SVGAGI. The CDR3 sequence is CASSYSAVGLAGTEQFF. The CDR3 DNA follows: TGTGCCAGCAGTTACTCAGCGGTAGGACTAGCGGGAACGGAGCAGTTCTTC.

V is TRBV15 and J is TRBJ2-2; the match to TRBD1 covers 11 bases. This CDR3 comprises 17 residues. V trimming: 1 base; J trimming: 5 bases; junction bases outside the gene matches: 6. CDR1 and CDR2 from the germline V gene are LNHNV and YYDKDF (reference sequence). CDR3 coding DNA: TGTGCCACCAGCAGAGTCCTCGGGACAGGGGGAACCGGGGAGCTGTTTTTT. Translated, it gives CATSRVLGTGGTGELFF. Full variable domain (remainder filled in from reference TRBV15 and TRBJ2-2): DAMVIQNPRYQVTQFGKPVTLSCSQTLNHNVMYWYQQKSSQAPKLLFHYYDKDFNNEADTPDNFQSRRPNTSFCFLDIRSPGLGDTAMYLCATSRVLGTGGTGELFFGEGSRLTVL.

The chain is built from TRBV6-5 and TRBJ2-3; weak D call: TRBD1 (7 bases). CDR3 size: 12 residues. Germline CDR1 reads MNHEY; CDR2 reads SVGAGI. V dropped 10 bases and J dropped 5 bases, with 13 bases sitting between them. The CDR3 region has the DNA TGTGCCACACGCCAGGGGGGAGATACGCAGTATTTT. Protein sequence: CATRQGGDTQYF.